The present entry profiles one T cell receptor beta chain with its context. These data come from a study of blood T cell repertoires in COVID-19. Data came from immunoSEQ multiplex PCR; TCRdb stores just in-frame clones and leaves some out. The sample contains under 300,000 clones, around 90% of which appear only once. Germline V gene sequence: CDR1 MNHEY, CDR2 SVGAGI. V shed 6 bases and J shed 5 bases, with 17 bases lying between them. The CDR3 runs to 14 residues. V and J are TRBV6-5 and TRBJ2-7, with D uncertain. The sequencing input was PBMCs or T cells enriched from blood (not recorded which). This clonotype was obtained from a woman in her 30s who had recovered from COVID-19. This chain's CDR3 is CASSPHGTLNEQYF. CDR3 DNA sequence: TGTGCCAGCAGCCCCCATGGTACCCTAAACGAGCAGTACTTC.